This T cell receptor (beta chain) was observed in a study of response to subunit inactivated influenza vaccine (dated by TCRdb to the late 2010s). In the study overall: Deep quantitative profiling of the T cell receptor repertoire was used in the study to follow responses to a trivalent subunit inactivated influenza vaccine. Overall study outcomes, separate from this receptor: The authors suggested that each seasonal influenza vaccination may recruit only a limited number of new T cells.

This clonotype was seen many times. The target of this receptor is not known. Base qualities were left out, and no much larger clone turns up one base away. The CDR3 spans 13 residues, from the cysteine through the phenylalanine. The read is trimmed to its CDR3 DNA, 39 bases read in frame from base 1. V sheds 3 bases and J sheds 7 bases, leaving 10 bases between their ends. The germline V gene encodes CDR1 MNHEY and CDR2 SVGAGI. Library generation was performed with RT-PCR. The sequencer was an Illumina HiSeq 2500. Using fastp at Q25 and MiXCR, TCRdb reprocessed the public reads and kept productive beta chains. Each record represents a unique CDR3 protein, reported with the most common genes and DNA among its rows. This sample has about 500,000 distinct CDR3 sequences in its table, and 10% to 15% of those were observed once. Clones ranked in the top ten supply around 12% of the sample. According to the study, the label for this sample's time point signals: approximately 45 days after influenza vaccine administration.

The sample here was PBMCs from blood, taken about 40 days after vaccination. The origin of this receptor is a man aged 50 or older who received an inactivated influenza vaccine. Donor details come from another sample of the same person, matched by shared clones. Here the chain combines TRBV6-5 and TRBJ2-1; too little of a D gene remains to name it. This receptor carries the CDR3 CASSYSLVNEQFF. The DNA reads TGTGCCAGCAGTTATAGCCTAGTAAATGAGCAGTTCTTC.